These 20 T cell receptor beta chains were sequenced from one sample in a study of shared clonotypes between healthy human individuals. Libraries were prepared by immunoSEQ multiplex PCR; TCRdb keeps only in-frame clonotypes and omits some of them. The table has 850,000 to 1,200,000 clones, approximately 68% seen once; the top ten hold over 1.3%. Sequenced input: memory CD4+ T cells sorted from blood. Specified subset: CD45RA-negative fraction. The receptors were sampled from a young man in good health.

J is TRBJ2-5 and V is TRBV7-6; tentatively, D is TRBD1 (6 bases). Trimming cost V 2 bases and J 2 bases, with 9 bases left between them. The germline gives CDR1 SGHVS, CDR2 FNYEAQ. The CDR3 totals 14 residues. CDR3 sequence: CASSLSRGQETQYF. In DNA form, the CDR3 reads TGTGCCAGCAGCTTATCCAGGGGTCAAGAGACCCAGTACTTC.

The chain employs TRBV7-2 and TRBJ2-3, with TRBD2 matching over 9 bases. Germline CDR1 SGHTA, CDR2 FQGNSA. CDR3 length: 13 residues. J gave up 8 bases and V 5 bases, and 5 bases lay outside the gene matches. The CDR3 bases are TGTGCCAGCAGCCAAAATAGCGGGAGTACGCAGTATTTT. This gives the protein CASSQNSGSTQYF.

This clone was counted a single time. This sequence joins TRBV30 and TRBJ2-2; D is unresolved. The germline CDR1 and CDR2 sequences are GTSNPN and SVGIG (reference sequence). This CDR3 is built from 14 residues. V was clipped by 0 bases and J by 2 bases, with 7 bases between them. The CDR3 here is CAWSVGINTGELFF. CDR3 sequence (DNA): TGTGCCTGGAGTGTAGGCATAAACACCGGGGAGCTGTTTTTT.

This clone was picked up one time. The chain has TRBV27 and TRBJ1-2; no firm D call. The CDR3 runs to 14 residues. V lost 4 bases to trimming and J lost 2 bases, with 11 bases between them. Germline V gives CDR1 MNHEY, CDR2 SMNVEV (reference sequence). CDR3 amino acids: CASSYSGQNYGYTF. The CDR3 bases are TGTGCCAGCAGTTACTCGGGCCAGAACTATGGCTACACCTTC.

This chain connects TRBV15 to TRBJ2-5; no clear D gene. V dropped 0 bases and J dropped 0 bases, with 2 bases sitting between them. Germline CDR1 reads LNHNV; CDR2 reads YYDKDF (reference sequence). The CDR3 spans 13 residues. CDR3 loop: CATSRENQETQYF. CDR3 bases: TGTGCCACCAGCAGAGAGAACCAAGAGACCCAGTACTTC.

J is TRBJ2-4 and V is TRBV7-2; no firm D call. The germline CDR1 and CDR2 sequences are SGHTA and FQGNSA. This CDR3 comprises 13 residues. Trimming took off 1 base at V and 15 bases at J, with 16 bases between the two ends. The CDR3 sequence: CASSLGGLGKLYF. The CDR3 DNA reads TGTGCCAGCAGCTTAGGTGGCCTAGGCAAACTGTACTTC.

The chain employs TRBV19 and TRBJ2-2, with a tentative D call TRBD2 (6 bases). V was trimmed by 1 base and J by 7 bases, leaving 16 bases between them. The CDR3 length is 16 residues. In germline, CDR1 is LNHDA, CDR2 SQIVND (reference sequence). This CDR3 is CASSIVPGVSGGELFF. The CDR3 nucleotides read TGTGCCAGTAGTATAGTCCCGGGGGTGTCCGGCGGGGAGCTGTTTTTT.

In this sample, this clone turned up a few times. This chain connects TRBV5-1 to TRBJ1-1; D is uncertain. Germline V gene lookup returns CDR1 SGHRS and CDR2 YFSETQ. Trimming shortened V by 0 bases and J by 1 base, and 7 bases separated the two germline ends. This CDR3 comprises 14 residues. This chain's CDR3 is CASSLEQRNTEAFF. The CDR3 region has the DNA TGCGCCAGCAGCTTGGAACAACGGAACACTGAAGCTTTCTTT.

V usage is TRBV7-9 and J usage is TRBJ2-1, with TRBD2 matching over 11 bases. The V gene's germline CDR1 is SEHNR and CDR2 FQNEAQ (reference sequence). The V segment lost 7 bases and the J segment 0 bases; nucleotides outside the gene matches: 11. This CDR3 region has 18 residues. The CDR3: CASNSGTSGISSYNEQFF. CDR3 sequence (DNA): TGTGCCAGCAACTCCGGGACTAGCGGAATAAGCTCCTACAATGAGCAGTTCTTC.

V gene TRBV9 combines with J gene TRBJ2-3, with 7 bases aligning to TRBD1. Germline lookup yields CDR1 SGDLS and CDR2 YYNGEE. The ends lost 4 bases at V and 3 bases at J; junction bases unmatched: 5. This CDR3 contains 14 residues. CDR3 in DNA: TGTGCCAGCAGCCCTCCGACAGGGACAGATACGCAGTATTTT. This translates into CASSPPTGTDTQYF.

The V and J genes are TRBV30 and TRBJ2-6; perhaps TRBD1 as D (5 bases). Trimming removed 3 bases from V and 0 bases from J, with 15 bases in between. This CDR3 is built from 17 residues. CDR1 and CDR2 (germline): GTSNPN, SVGIG (reference sequence). The CDR3 nucleotides are TGTGCCTGGAGGGTGAGACAGACGATCTCTGGGGCCAACGTCCTGACTTTC. Its translation is CAWRVRQTISGANVLTF.

The chain links TRBV11-3 to TRBJ1-1; D is ambiguous. Germline-derived CDR1 and CDR2 are SGHNT and YENEEA. Trimming pared 4 bases from V and 6 bases from J, leaving 15 bases between. The CDR3 sequence is 14 residues long. Written as DNA, the CDR3 is TGTGCCAGCAGCTCCCACCCTAATGAGGCTGAAGCTTTCTTT. It yields the protein CASSSHPNEAEAFF.

The CDR3, as DNA: TGCGCCAGCAGTGTTAGTCTAGCGGGCTACACAGATACGCAGTATTTT. It translates to CASSVSLAGYTDTQYF. The J gene is TRBJ2-3, the V gene TRBV10-1, with 8 bases that match TRBD2. J was trimmed by 2 bases and V by 4 bases; bases with no gene match: 8. The CDR3 spans 16 residues. CDR1 is WNHNN and CDR2 is SYGVQD in the germline V gene (reference sequence).

The CDR3 DNA follows: TGTGCCAGCCAGCTAGCGCGGTTTCAAGAGACCCAGTACTTC. Translated, it gives CASQLARFQETQYF. The rearrangement links TRBV6-5 to TRBJ2-5; perhaps TRBD2 as D (6 bases). CDR1 is MNHEY, CDR2 SVGAGI, per germline. Between the trimmed V and J ends, which lost 8 bases and 2 bases, there was a span of 15 bases. The CDR3 contains 14 residues.

The chain employs TRBV27 and TRBJ2-7; 7 nucleotides line up with TRBD1. Looked up from germline, CDR1 is MNHEY and CDR2 is SMNVEV (reference sequence). V shed 9 bases, J shed 5 bases, and the junction held 13 bases outside the gene matches. The CDR3 spans 14 residues. The CDR3 DNA follows: TGTGCCAGTCGGCGAAACCTACAGGGGAACGAGCAGTACTTC. It codes for CASRRNLQGNEQYF.

This clone was seen just once. The chain is built from TRBV5-1 and TRBJ2-5, with 14 bases that match TRBD2. The CDR3 covers 16 residues. With V trimmed by 3 bases and J by 5 bases, 6 bases remained unmatched. Germline V gene lookup returns CDR1 SGHRS and CDR2 YFSETQ. The CDR3 loop reads CASSSGGLAGEETQYF. The CDR3, as DNA: TGCGCCAGCAGCTCCGGGGGACTAGCGGGAGAGGAGACCCAGTACTTC.

V is TRBV6-5 and J is TRBJ2-5; D unresolved. Per the germline V gene, CDR1 is MNHEY and CDR2 is SVGAGI. V was clipped by 5 bases and J by 5 bases, with 12 bases between them. The CDR3 consists of 13 residues. CDR3 protein: CASSTDRRETQYF. CDR3 sequence (DNA): TGTGCCAGCAGTACCGACCGGCGGGAGACCCAGTACTTC.

The chain employs TRBV11-2 and TRBJ2-7; 8 bases map to TRBD1. The CDR3 loop spans 13 amino acids. From germline, CDR1 is SGHAT and CDR2 FQNNGV. The junction had 6 bases not matched to a gene; V was cut back by 6 bases and J by 5 bases. The CDR3 sequence is CASRTAGGNEQYF. The CDR3 DNA is TGTGCCAGCAGAACGGCAGGGGGCAACGAGCAGTACTTC.

This clone has just one count. V and J are TRBV28 and TRBJ1-5; 8 bases line up with TRBD1. The CDR3 spans 15 residues. The J segment lost 4 bases and the V segment lost 2 bases, leaving 4 bases of the junction unmatched. Germline V gives CDR1 MDHEN, CDR2 SYDVKM. In DNA form, the CDR3 reads TGTGCCAGCAGTTTACCAGGGGGCCTGAATCAGCCCCAGCATTTT. It is translated as CASSLPGGLNQPQHF.

The CDR3 nucleotides are TGTGCTAGTGGTTCAACAGGGAGATCGGTGAACACTGAAGCTTTCTTT. Protein sequence: CASGSTGRSVNTEAFF. The rearrangement uses TRBV12-5 and TRBJ1-1, with D perhaps matching TRBD1 (6 bases). This CDR3 has 16 amino acids. Germline V CDR1 and CDR2: LGHNT, FRNRAP. Trimming removed 4 bases from V and 0 bases from J, with 15 bases in between. Filled out from reference TRBV12-5 and TRBJ1-1, the complete variable domain reads DARVTQTPRHKVTEMGQEVTMRCQPILGHNTVFWYRQTMMQGLELLAYFRNRAPLDDSGMPKDRFSAEMPDATLATLKIQPSEPRDSAVYFCASGSTGRSVNTEAFFGQGTRLTVV.